This is a list of T cell receptor beta chains from one sample in a study of CD8 T cells in Susac syndrome. From the immunoSEQ multiplex PCR reads, TCRdb called clonotypes with MiXCR, one entry per CDR3 protein. The data show 200,000 to 250,000 distinct CDR3 sequences, 85% to 95% seen once. Sequenced: CD4+ T cells from PBMCs. The receptors were sampled from a human donor with multiple sclerosis. CDR3s leave out the opening cysteine and the closing phenylalanine or tryptophan.

TRBJ1-2 TRBV29-1 SVEAPTGPTNYGYT
TRBJ1-1 TRBV14 ASSQDFSANTEAF
TRBJ2-7 TRBV27 ASRRGQGLYEQY
TRBJ1-3 TRBV11-3 ASSLTSENTIY
TRBJ2-5 TRBV5-1 ASSLEAGVETQY
TRBJ2-1 TRBV27 ASRGIGTETHNEQF
TRBJ2-1 TRBV7-8 ASSSRLAGGGNEQF
TRBJ1-1 TRBV19 ASRAQALNTEAF
TRBJ2-5 TRBV19 ASSARQGLQETQY
TRBJ2-7 TRBV30 AWTDTNYEQY
TRBJ1-1 TRBV3-1 ASSQDRRTANTEAF
TRBJ2-1 TRBV4-2 ASSQDAASGGVLSPYNEQF
TRBJ1-6 TRBV9 ASSPTQGRNSPLH
TRBJ1-4 TRBV30 ASGTDNEKLF
TRBJ2-3 TRBV12-3/TRBV12-4 ASRGASTDTQY